The next 14 T cell receptor beta chains were all read from a single sample in a study of blood T cell repertoires in COVID-19. The table came from immunoSEQ multiplex PCR; TCRdb's copy has only in-frame clones and leaves some out. The table shows a few hundred thousand clones, with 80% to 90% occurring only once. Sequencing used peripheral blood. These receptors came from a young man with COVID-19, enrolled during active disease.

The chain couples TRBV6-5 to TRBJ2-1; TRBD1 is a possible D gene (6 bases). This CDR3 region has 15 residues. V dropped 6 bases and J dropped 1 base, with 13 bases sitting between them. Per germline, CDR1 MNHEY and CDR2 SVGAGI. The CDR3 protein is CASRHRTGSYNEQFF. The DNA for the CDR3 is TGTGCCAGCAGGCACCGCACAGGGTCCTACAATGAGCAGTTCTTC.

In DNA form, the CDR3 reads TGCGCCAGCAGCCAGGCCCCAGGGGTCGGCACTGAAGCTTTCTTT. This codes for CASSQAPGVGTEAFF. V gene TRBV4-1 combines with J gene TRBJ1-1, with D possibly being TRBD1 (6 bases). V shed 3 bases and J shed 4 bases, with 15 bases lying between them. Germline values: CDR1 MGHRA, CDR2 YSYEKL. The CDR3 contains 15 residues.

The rearrangement links TRBV27 to TRBJ2-6; D may be TRBD2 (6 bases). V lost 7 bases and J lost 6, with 19 bases in between. The germline V gene encodes CDR1 MNHEY and CDR2 SMNVEV (reference sequence). The CDR3 sequence is 16 residues long. CDR3: CASTRLGLFEANVLTF. CDR3 sequence (DNA): TGTGCCAGCACCCGGCTGGGACTTTTTGAGGCCAACGTCCTGACTTTC.

The V call is TRBV6-5, the J call TRBJ2-5, with a possible D match to TRBD1 (7 bases). The CDR3 length is 16 residues. V dropped 0 bases and J dropped 2 bases, with 13 bases sitting between them. Germline-derived CDR1 and CDR2 are MNHEY and SVGAGI. CDR3 in DNA: TGTGCCAGCAGTTACTCAGGCAGGGGGGAACAAGAGACCCAGTACTTC. It codes for CASSYSGRGEQETQYF.

As to this clone: Germline is not matched at one junction end, which may reflect a read error. The chain couples TRBV2 to TRBJ1-2; D is undetermined. Germline-derived CDR1 and CDR2 are SNHLY and FYNNEI. There are 13 residues in the CDR3. CDR3 amino acids: CASSKSDIYDYTF. The CDR3 region has the DNA TGTGCCAGCAGTAAGAGCGATATATATGACTACACCTTC.

This chain connects TRBV11-2 to TRBJ1-5; D is uncertain. Between the trimmed V and J ends, which lost 5 bases and 1 base, there was a span of 6 bases. The CDR3 spans 13 residues. The germline gives CDR1 SGHAT, CDR2 FQNNGV. The CDR3 DNA reads TGTGCCAGCAGCGACAAGAGCAATCAGCCCCAGCATTTT. Translating it yields CASSDKSNQPQHF.

This chain joins TRBV19 and TRBJ2-1; tentatively, D is TRBD2 (5 bases). Per the germline V gene, CDR1 is LNHDA and CDR2 is SQIVND (reference sequence). Between the trimmed V and J ends, which lost 3 bases and 15 bases, there was a span of 12 bases. The CDR3 loop spans 11 amino acids. The CDR3 coding sequence is TGTGCCAGTAGTATCCGGGGTTTAGTGTTCTTC. It translates to CASSIRGLVFF.

The V call is TRBV11-3, the J call TRBJ2-1, with D perhaps TRBD2 (6 bases). The germline V gene encodes CDR1 SGHNT and CDR2 YENEEA. The germline V and J ends were trimmed by 5 bases and 8 bases, with 19 bases remaining between them. The CDR3 covers 15 residues. This CDR3 reads CASSPEAGSFYEQFF. CDR3 nucleotides: TGTGCCAGCAGCCCAGAGGCGGGATCTTTCTATGAGCAGTTCTTC.

The count of this clone is one. The chain carries TRBV10-1 and TRBJ2-3; D is ambiguous. V lost 2 bases to trimming and J lost 2 bases, with 8 bases between them. Germline values: CDR1 WNHNN, CDR2 SYGVQD (reference sequence). The CDR3 has 14 amino acids. The CDR3 DNA sequence: TGCGCCAGCAGTGAGGCGACACTCACAGATACGCAGTATTTT. As protein: CASSEATLTDTQYF.

This clone was detected a few times. Relative to the germline gene, one junction end is altered; a read error may explain this. The V and J genes are TRBV7-3 and TRBJ2-5; 7 bases align to TRBD2. This CDR3 has 13 amino acids. Germline values: CDR1 SGHTA, CDR2 FQGTGA. CDR3 nucleotide sequence: TGTGCCAGCAGCTTAAAGCGGGATGAGAGCCAGTACTTC. Translating gives CASSLKRDESQYF.

V gene TRBV11-2 combines with J gene TRBJ2-1, with TRBD2 matching 8 bases. Germline V gene data show CDR1 as SGHAT and CDR2 as FQNNGV. The CDR3 covers 15 residues. The V gene end was trimmed by 3 bases and the J gene end by 10 bases; junction bases not matched to a gene: 11. The chain's CDR3 is CASSLSGRAPSEQFF. The DNA for the CDR3 is TGTGCCAGCAGCTTGTCCGGGAGGGCCCCTTCCGAGCAGTTCTTC.

This sequence joins TRBV9 and TRBJ1-6; no clear D. V lost 3 bases and J 0 bases, leaving 7 bases between the germline ends. Per germline, CDR1 SGDLS and CDR2 YYNGEE. This CDR3 contains 15 residues. The chain's CDR3 is CASSGHGSYNSPLHF. For the CDR3, the DNA is TGTGCCAGCAGCGGTCACGGCTCCTATAATTCACCCCTCCACTTT.

The chain employs TRBV5-6 and TRBJ1-1; the D gene is possibly TRBD1 (5 bases). The germline V gene encodes CDR1 SGHDT and CDR2 YYEEEE. V dropped 0 bases and J dropped 3 bases, with 15 bases sitting between them. The CDR3 spans 16 residues. DNA for the CDR3: TGTGCCAGCAGCTTGGCCTTCCAGGGAGGAGACACTGAAGCTTTCTTT. Its translation is CASSLAFQGGDTEAFF. The variable domain in full, completed from reference TRBV5-6 and TRBJ1-1, reads DAGVTQSPTHLIKTRGQQVTLRCSPKSGHDTVSWYQQALGQGPQFIFQYYEEEERQRGNFPDRFSGHQFPNYSSELNVNALLLGDSALYLCASSLAFQGGDTEAFFGQGTRLTVV.

This clone appeared once. The genes are TRBV7-9 and TRBJ2-5, with TRBD2 matching 8 bases. Germline CDR1 is SEHNR and CDR2 is FQNEAQ (reference sequence). This CDR3 has 15 amino acids. The V and J ends lost 8 bases and 1 base, in that order; junction bases with no gene match: 9. The chain's CDR3 is CASSHREGGQETQYF. CDR3 in DNA: TGTGCCAGCTCCCACCGGGAGGGGGGCCAAGAGACCCAGTACTTC. Drawing the rest from reference TRBV7-9 and TRBJ2-5, the complete variable domain is DTGVSQNPRHKITKRGQNVTFRCDPISEHNRLYWYRQTLGQGPEFLTYFQNEAQLEKSRLLSDRFSAERPKGSFSTLEIQRTEQGDSAMYLCASSHREGGQETQYFGPGTRLLVL.